Presented here are 16 T cell receptor beta chains from one specimen sequenced in a study of T-cell reconstitution after alpha-beta-depleted transplantation in children (dated by TCRdb to the mid-2010s). Receptors were amplified or captured by PCR. Sequencing instrument: Illumina HiSeq 2500. To normalize quantification of the TCRbeta repertoire, the TCR libraries were built with molecular barcoding that relied on unique molecular identifiers. TCRdb reprocessed the public reads (quality trimming at Q25 with fastp, clone calling with MiXCR) and kept in-frame beta chains. Rows are combined by CDR3 protein, so each entry shows the most common genes and DNA. The sample yields roughly 590,000 distinct CDR3 sequences; 16% were counted once. The top ten constitute 0.8% to 1.1% of the sample. This material consisted of PBMCs from the stem cell graft donor, taken from the stem cell graft. Every receptor here comes from a human donor who donated a stem cell graft to a child with acute myeloid leukemia.

There are many counts of this clonotype. This chain uses TRBV7-2 with TRBJ2-7, with TRBD2 matching 7 bases. J was trimmed by 2 bases and V by 0 bases; bases with no gene match: 4. Germline values: CDR1 SGHTA, CDR2 FQGNSA. This CDR3 comprises 15 residues. The CDR3 DNA is TGTGCCAGCAGCTTAGCGGGAGGGCTGACCTACGAGCAGTACTTC. This translates into CASSLAGGLTYEQYF.

This clonotype was recorded at least ten times. The V gene is TRBV20-1, the J gene TRBJ1-2; weak D call: TRBD1 (5 bases). This CDR3 comprises 12 residues. Germline V gene sequence: CDR1 DFQATT, CDR2 SNEGSKA (reference sequence). V gave up 3 bases and J gave up 5 bases, with 10 bases separating them. The CDR3 DNA reads as TGCAGTGCTAGTGCCAGGGAGTATGGCTACACCTTC. Amino acid sequence: CSASAREYGYTF.

This clonotype was detected many times. The genes are TRBV20-1 and TRBJ2-2; possibly TRBD1 or TRBD2 for D (6 bases each). CDR1 and CDR2 (germline): DFQATT, SNEGSKA (reference sequence). CDR3 length equals 15 residues. V was pared by 6 bases and J by 5 bases, with 19 bases between. CDR3 nucleotides: TGCAGTGCCCTCCGGCCAGGGGAGGCAACCGGGGAGCTGTTTTTT. This encodes CSALRPGEATGELFF.

This clonotype has more than one count but fewer than ten. The chain has TRBV28 and TRBJ2-7; a possible D gene is TRBD2 (5 bases). V was clipped by 10 bases and J by 5 bases, with 15 bases between them. Per the germline V gene, CDR1 is MDHEN and CDR2 is SYDVKM. The CDR3 extends over 12 amino acids. The CDR3 is CATRRTADEQYF. CDR3 DNA sequence: TGTGCCACCCGAAGAACAGCGGACGAGCAGTACTTC. Using reference TRBV28 and TRBJ2-7 for the parts outside the CDR3, the full variable domain is DVKVTQSSRYLVKRTGEKVFLECVQDMDHENMFWYRQDPGLGLRLIYFSYDVKMKEKGDIPEGYSVSREKKERFSLILESASTNQTSMYLCATRRTADEQYFGPGTRLTVT.

This clonotype was observed a few times. The chain has TRBV20-1 and TRBJ1-2; the match to TRBD1 covers 8 bases. Per germline, CDR1 DFQATT and CDR2 SNEGSKA (reference sequence). This CDR3 region has 16 residues. V lost 4 bases and J lost 7; bases outside the gene matches: 17. CDR3 amino acids: CSANSMNRGSIAGYTF. For the CDR3, the DNA is TGCAGTGCTAACTCCATGAACAGGGGGAGTATTGCTGGCTACACCTTC.

This clonotype was recorded a few times. A much bigger clone sits one base away, suggesting this may be a read error. V usage is TRBV20-1 and J usage is TRBJ2-7; perhaps TRBD1 as D (5 bases). V was clipped by 0 bases and J by 3 bases, with 6 bases between them. Germline V gene data show CDR1 as DFQATT and CDR2 as SNEGSKA (reference sequence). The length of the CDR3 is 12 residues. Here the CDR3 DNA reads TGCAGTGCTAGAGACAGGGACTACGAGCAGTACGTC. Translated, it gives CSARDRDYEQYV.

This clonotype was observed a handful of times. The V and J genes are TRBV4-1 and TRBJ2-1, with a possible D match to TRBD2 (5 bases). V was clipped by 0 bases and J by 7 bases, with 13 bases between them. Germline assignment: CDR1 MGHRA and CDR2 YSYEKL. CDR3 length: 15 amino acids. The CDR3 loop reads CASSQDKGLKNEQFF. DNA for the CDR3: TGCGCCAGCAGCCAAGATAAAGGACTCAAGAATGAGCAGTTCTTC.

This clonotype was picked up many times. The chain uses TRBV20-1 and TRBJ2-5; 10 bases map to TRBD2. Germline V gene data show CDR1 as DFQATT and CDR2 as SNEGSKA (reference sequence). The CDR3 spans 17 residues. J lost 4 bases, V lost 5 bases, and 16 bases had no gene match. The CDR3 DNA sequence: TGCAGTGCTTCAAAAAGTCTCAGCGGGGGGGCCACAGAGACCCAGTACTTC. It specifies CSASKSLSGGATETQYF.

This clonotype showed up many times. The chain uses TRBV6-5 and TRBJ1-4, with D hard to call. This CDR3 has 16 residues. CDR1 is MNHEY, CDR2 SVGAGI, per germline. V was trimmed by 2 bases and J by 0 bases, leaving 10 bases between them. The CDR3: CASSYERFATNEKLFF. CDR3 in DNA: TGTGCCAGCAGTTACGAAAGATTCGCAACTAATGAAAAACTGTTTTTT.

This clonotype was counted ten times or more. CDR3 DNA: TGCAGCGTTAACAGGGGGCAGGATGGCTACACCTTC. Translation gives CSVNRGQDGYTF. The chain couples TRBV29-1 to TRBJ1-2; 9 nucleotides line up with TRBD1. V dropped 5 bases and J dropped 6; count of bases not matched to a gene: 4. Germline V gene lookup returns CDR1 SQVTM and CDR2 ANQGSEA. The CDR3 runs to 12 residues.

In this sample, this clonotype turned up a few times. The V and J genes are TRBV7-9 and TRBJ1-2; 8 bases are a match to TRBD1. The germline V gene has CDR1 SEHNR and CDR2 FQNEAQ (reference sequence). This CDR3 spans 13 amino acids. V was pared by 5 bases and J by 6 bases, with 5 bases of the junction left unmatched. CDR3 residues: CASSERTGNGYTF. CDR3 DNA sequence: TGTGCCAGCAGCGAGAGGACAGGGAATGGCTACACCTTC.

This clonotype has at least ten counts. This chain links TRBV6-1 with TRBJ2-7; D possibly uses TRBD1 or TRBD2 (5 bases each). The V gene lost 7 bases and the J gene lost 5 bases, with 21 bases spanning the gap. Germline assignment: CDR1 MNHNS and CDR2 SASEGT. The CDR3 contains 15 residues. Here the CDR3 reads CASKINRRGSNEQYF. DNA for the CDR3: TGTGCCAGCAAAATCAACAGGAGAGGGTCAAACGAGCAGTACTTC.

The J gene is TRBJ2-5, the V gene TRBV11-2, with TRBD1 identical over 9 bases. Germline V gene sequence: CDR1 SGHAT, CDR2 FQNNGV. The V segment lost 4 bases and the J segment 4 bases; nucleotides outside the gene matches: 7. There are 15 residues in the CDR3. The CDR3 spells CASSSSGTGLETQYF. DNA for the CDR3: TGTGCCAGCAGCTCCTCCGGGACAGGGTTAGAGACCCAGTACTTC.

This clonotype was counted ten times or more. V gene TRBV20-1 combines with J gene TRBJ2-5; a weak D match, TRBD1 (6 bases). The CDR3 runs to 14 residues. Trimming cost V 1 base and J 3 bases, with 12 bases left between them. Germline CDR1 DFQATT, CDR2 SNEGSKA (reference sequence). The CDR3 spells CSARAGTLKETQYF. Written as DNA, the CDR3 is TGCAGTGCTAGAGCCGGGACACTAAAAGAGACCCAGTACTTC.

A few counts support this clonotype. J is TRBJ2-5 and V is TRBV29-1, with TRBD1 identical over 10 bases. CDR1 and CDR2 (germline): SQVTM, ANQGSEA. V shed 4 bases and J 4 bases; nucleotides not matched to a gene: 6. The CDR3 extends over 14 amino acids. The CDR3 bases are TGCAGCGTTGCTCGGGACAGGGGTTTAGAGACCCAGTACTTC. This gives the protein CSVARDRGLETQYF.

The V gene is TRBV7-6, the J gene TRBJ2-1; 10 bases are shared with TRBD2. The CDR3 is made up of 17 amino acids. V gave up 5 bases and J gave up 1 base; unmatched junction bases: 8. CDR1 SGHVS and CDR2 FNYEAQ come from the germline V gene. The DNA for the CDR3 is TGTGCCAGCAGCCTACTAGCGGGGCAACTATCCTACAATGAGCAGTTCTTC. It codes for CASSLLAGQLSYNEQFF.